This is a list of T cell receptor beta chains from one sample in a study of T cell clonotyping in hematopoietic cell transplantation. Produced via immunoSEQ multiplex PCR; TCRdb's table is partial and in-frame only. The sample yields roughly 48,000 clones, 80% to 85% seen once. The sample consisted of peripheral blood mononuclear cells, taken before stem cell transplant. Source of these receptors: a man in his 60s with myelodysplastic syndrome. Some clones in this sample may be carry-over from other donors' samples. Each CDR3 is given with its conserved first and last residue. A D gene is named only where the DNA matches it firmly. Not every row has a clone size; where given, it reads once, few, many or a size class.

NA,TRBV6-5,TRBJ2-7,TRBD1,CASSYKPGGYEQYF,TGTGCCAGCAGTTACAAACCAGGGGGATACGAGCAGTACTTC
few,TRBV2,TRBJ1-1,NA,CASSEEMNTEAFF,TGTGCCAGCAGTGAGGAAATGAACACTGAAGCTTTCTTT
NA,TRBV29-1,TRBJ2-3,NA,CSVEGDREQDTQYF,TGCAGCGTTGAAGGGGATAGGGAGCAAGATACGCAGTATTTT
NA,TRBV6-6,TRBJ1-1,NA,CASNARNTEAFF,TGTGCCAGCAATGCACGCAACACTGAAGCTTTCTTT
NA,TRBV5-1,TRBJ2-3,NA,CASSLGLNTDTQYF,TGCGCCAGCAGCCTCGGACTAAACACAGATACGCAGTATTTT
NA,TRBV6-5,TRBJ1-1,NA,CASSYRVGNTEAFF,TGTGCCAGCAGTTACCGCGTGGGGAACACTGAAGCTTTCTTT
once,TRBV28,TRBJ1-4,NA,CASSSQGGFEKLFF,TGTGCCAGCAGTTCACAGGGAGGATTCGAAAAACTGTTTTTT
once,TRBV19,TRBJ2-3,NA,CASVGTATDTQYF,TGTGCCAGTGTCGGGACTGCCACAGATACGCAGTATTTT
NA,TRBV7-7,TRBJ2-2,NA,CASRPPTGELFF,TGTGCTAGCAGGCCCCCTACCGGGGAGCTGTTTTTT
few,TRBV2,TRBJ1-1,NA,CASRGTNRAAKNTEAFF,TGTGCCAGCAGGGGTACAAACAGGGCCGCTAAGAACACTGAAGCTTTCTTT
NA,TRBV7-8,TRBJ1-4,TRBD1,CASRNDRDSNEKLFF,TGTGCCAGCAGAAACGACAGGGATTCGAATGAAAAACTGTTTTTT
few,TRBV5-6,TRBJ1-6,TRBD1,CASTIGGWDRGSPLHF,TGTGCCAGCACCATCGGGGGTTGGGACAGGGGTTCACCCCTCCACTTT
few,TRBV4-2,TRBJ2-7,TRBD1,CASSQVRQGGYEQYF,TGTGCCAGCAGCCAAGTCAGACAGGGTGGTTACGAGCAGTACTTC
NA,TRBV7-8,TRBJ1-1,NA,CASSLVGGTSEAFF,TGTGCCAGCAGCTTAGTAGGGGGGACCTCTGAAGCTTTCTTT
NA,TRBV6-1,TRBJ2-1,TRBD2,CASSVWRGRDNEQFF,TGTGCCAGCAGTGTATGGCGGGGGAGAGATAATGAGCAGTTCTTC
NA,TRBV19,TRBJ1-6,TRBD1,CASTTRDRVNSPLHF,TGTGCCAGTACCACGAGGGACAGGGTGAATTCACCCCTCCACTTT
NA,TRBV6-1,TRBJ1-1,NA,CASRESTEAFF,TGTGCCAGCAGAGAAAGTACTGAAGCTTTCTTT
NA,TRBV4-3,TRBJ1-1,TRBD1,CASSQDDRGGTEAFF,TGCGCCAGCAGCCAGGATGACAGGGGGGGCACTGAAGCTTTCTTT
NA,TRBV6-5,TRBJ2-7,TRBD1,CASSQGTVRTYEQYF,TGTGCCAGCAGTCAAGGGACAGTTAGAACCTACGAGCAGTACTTC
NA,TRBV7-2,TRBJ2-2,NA,CASSPAPLVGTGELFF,TGTGCCAGCAGCCCCGCCCCCCTCGTGGGTACCGGGGAGCTGTTTTTT
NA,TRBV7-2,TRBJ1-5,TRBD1,CASSLQGATQPQHF,TGTGCCAGCAGCCTACAGGGGGCGACTCAGCCCCAGCATTTT
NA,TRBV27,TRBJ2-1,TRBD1,CASSSLLGRDRGNEQFF,TGTGCCAGCAGTTCCTTATTAGGTCGGGACAGGGGGAATGAGCAGTTCTTC
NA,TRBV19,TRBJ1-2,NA,CASSVQVNYGYTF,TGTGCCAGTAGCGTACAGGTTAACTATGGCTACACCTTC
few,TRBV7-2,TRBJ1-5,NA,CASGLSVEQPQHF,TGTGCCAGCGGTCTCAGTGTTGAGCAGCCCCAGCATTTT
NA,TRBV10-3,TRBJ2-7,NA,CAISDSRQAGQYF,TGTGCCATCAGTGACTCACGACAAGCGGGGCAGTACTTC
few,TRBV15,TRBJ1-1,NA,CATSRGGSGPSTEAFF,TGTGCCACCAGCCGCGGCGGATCCGGACCCTCCACTGAAGCTTTCTTT
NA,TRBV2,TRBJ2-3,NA,CASSDGKLGSDTQYF,TGTGCCAGCAGTGACGGGAAGTTGGGATCAGATACGCAGTATTTT
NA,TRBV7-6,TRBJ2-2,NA,CASSLFRGAGELFF,TGTGCCAGCAGCTTATTCAGGGGTGCGGGGGAGCTGTTTTTT
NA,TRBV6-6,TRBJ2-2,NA,CASSSAGELFF,TGTGCCAGCAGTTCTGCCGGGGAGCTGTTTTTT
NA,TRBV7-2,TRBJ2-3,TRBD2,CASSLRGVTDTQYF,TGTGCCAGCAGCTTACGGGGGGTCACAGATACGCAGTATTTT
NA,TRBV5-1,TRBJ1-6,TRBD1,CASSFRGQDSPLHF,TGCGCCAGCAGCTTCAGGGGGCAAGATTCACCCCTCCACTTT
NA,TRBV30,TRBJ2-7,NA,CAWRGGPRRQEQYF,TGTGCCTGGAGGGGAGGCCCCCGGCGGCAGGAGCAGTACTTC
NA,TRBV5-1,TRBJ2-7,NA,CASSLGGVTYEQYF,TGCGCCAGCAGCTTAGGCGGGGTAACCTACGAGCAGTACTTC
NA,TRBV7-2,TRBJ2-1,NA,CASSLGGTGWNNEQFF,TGTGCCAGCAGCTTAGGGGGTACAGGGTGGAACAATGAGCAGTTCTTC
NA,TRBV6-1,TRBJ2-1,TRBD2,CASTASGGAYNEQFF,TGTGCCAGCACCGCTAGCGGGGGGGCCTACAATGAGCAGTTCTTC
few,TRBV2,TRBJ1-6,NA,CANSGTYNSPLHF,TGTGCCAACAGTGGGACCTATAATTCACCCCTCCACTTT
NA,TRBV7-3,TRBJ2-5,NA,CASSFRRGETQYF,TGTGCCAGCAGCTTTAGACGAGGGGAGACCCAGTACTTC
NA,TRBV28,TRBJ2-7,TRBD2,CASSLWASGTYEQYF,TGTGCCAGCAGTTTATGGGCTAGCGGAACCTACGAGCAGTACTTC
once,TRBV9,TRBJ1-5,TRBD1,CASSVLGQGYVPQHF,TGTGCCAGCAGCGTATTGGGACAGGGTTACGTGCCCCAGCATTTT
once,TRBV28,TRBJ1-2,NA,CASSFTLDSPYGYTF,TGTGCCAGCAGTTTTACATTGGACAGCCCCTATGGCTACACCTTC